These 11 T cell receptor beta chains were sequenced from one sample in a study of blood T cells in healthy people across ages. Using a J-beta primer mix together with a sample-barcoded 5' primer, a second PCR was run for about 6 to 11 cycles. TCRdb recomputed calls from the 5' RACE reads with MiXCR, one row per CDR3 protein. Of about 730,000 distinct CDR3 sequences listed, around 46% are singletons. Sequenced input: blood. The source is a woman aged 55-70 years in good health.

The V gene is TRBV20-1, the J gene TRBJ2-5; the D gene is possibly TRBD2 (5 bases). Per germline, CDR1 DFQATT and CDR2 SNEGSKA (reference sequence). The V and J ends lost 5 bases and 5 bases respectively, with 27 bases between them. CDR3 length equals 17 residues. CDR3 in amino acids: CSADLRMTNGKAETQYF. CDR3 DNA: TGCAGTGCTGACTTGCGAATGACTAACGGGAAGGCGGAGACCCAGTACTTC.

The chain carries TRBV7-3 and TRBJ2-1; possibly TRBD1 or TRBD2 for D (5 bases each). V lost 5 bases to trimming and J lost 11 bases, with 16 bases between them. The CDR3 extends over 13 amino acids. Germline V gene sequence: CDR1 SGHTA, CDR2 FQGTGA. The CDR3, as DNA: TGTGCCAGCAGCCCAAGGGGTGGGACCAAGCAGTTCTTC. Translating it yields CASSPRGGTKQFF.

This clonotype was counted at least ten times. The V gene is TRBV5-1, the J gene TRBJ2-3; D is ambiguous. V dropped 0 bases and J dropped 0 bases, with 11 bases sitting between them. Per the germline V gene, CDR1 is SGHRS and CDR2 is YFSETQ. The CDR3 has 16 residues. This CDR3 reads CASSLVGKSSTDTQYF. DNA of the CDR3: TGCGCCAGCAGCTTGGTGGGGAAATCTAGCACAGATACGCAGTATTTT.

A few counts support this clonotype. V usage is TRBV24-1 and J usage is TRBJ2-5, with D unresolved. Trimming left V 6 bases short and J 2 bases short, with 9 bases between. Germline lookup yields CDR1 KGHDR and CDR2 SFDVKD. The CDR3 loop spans 13 amino acids. CDR3 nucleotide sequence: TGTGCCACCAGTCTGGCGGAGCAAGAGACCCAGTACTTC. This translates into CATSLAEQETQYF.

The sample holds many counts of this clonotype. The rearrangement joins TRBV7-2 to TRBJ2-3; 7 nucleotides match TRBD2. The germline gives CDR1 SGHTA, CDR2 FQGNSA. The length of the CDR3 is 15 residues. Losses at the gene ends were 9 bases for V and 4 bases for J; bases not matched to a gene: 13. The CDR3 is CARSSLADMADTQYF. The CDR3 bases are TGTGCCAGGTCCTCGCTAGCGGACATGGCAGATACGCAGTATTTT.

The V call is TRBV6-5, the J call TRBJ2-3; TRBD2 aligns across 9 bases. CDR1 is MNHEY and CDR2 is SVGAGI in the germline V gene. Trimming cost V 0 bases and J 3 bases; bases outside gene matches: 7. The CDR3 loop spans 17 amino acids. DNA for the CDR3: TGTGCCAGCAGTTACTCGTCCAGCGGGAGGAATACAGATACGCAGTATTTT. Protein sequence: CASSYSSSGRNTDTQYF.

The V gene is TRBV10-3, the J gene TRBJ1-4, with D unclear. Per the germline V gene, CDR1 is ENHRY and CDR2 is SYGVKD. The CDR3 contains 15 residues. V was shortened by 6 bases and J by 4 bases, with 15 bases between the two germline ends. CDR3 sequence: CAISPMEGRNEKLFF. CDR3 bases: TGTGCCATCAGCCCGATGGAGGGTCGTAATGAAAAACTGTTTTTT.

J is TRBJ2-2 and V is TRBV4-2; TRBD1 aligns across 7 bases. This CDR3 contains 16 residues. Germline trimming cut 4 bases from V and 0 bases from J; bases unmatched to any gene: 5. In germline, CDR1 is LGHNA, CDR2 YNFKEQ. In DNA form, the CDR3 reads TGTGCCAGCAGCCGGGGACAGCGCGCGAACACCGGGGAGCTGTTTTTT. This codes for CASSRGQRANTGELFF.

A word on this clonotype: It is likely a read error, because the conserved phenylalanine at the end of the CDR3 is missing. The V call is TRBV18, the J call TRBJ2-5, with D tentatively TRBD2 (5 bases). The J call could be wrong; TRBJ2-7 is a better fit for the DNA end. The CDR3 sequence is 15 residues long. Germline CDR1 is KGHSH and CDR2 is LQKENI. The CDR3 region has the DNA TGTGCCAGCTCACCGGGAGTGGTGGGTGAAAACGAGCAGTACATC. Translating gives CASSPGVVGENEQYI.

The chain is built from TRBV27 and TRBJ1-2, with D possibly TRBD1 on 5 matching bases. The CDR3 consists of 15 residues. Germline V lookup: CDR1 MNHEY, CDR2 SMNVEV (reference sequence). Trimming took 6 bases from V and 4 from J, leaving 18 bases between them. The CDR3 nucleotides are TGTGCCAGCAGCCCCAGGTGGGACGTTAGCTATGGCTACACCTTC. It codes for CASSPRWDVSYGYTF.

The CDR3 bases are TGTGCCAGCAGGATAGAGGGAAGGAACACTGAAGCTTTCTTT. Amino acid sequence: CASRIEGRNTEAFF. The chain couples TRBV12-3 or TRBV12-4 to TRBJ1-1; D uncertain. The length of the CDR3 is 14 residues. Trimming took off 6 bases at V and 1 base at J, with 12 bases between the two ends.